Listed below are T cell receptor beta chains from one sample, sequenced in a study of shared clonotypes between healthy human individuals. Data came from immunoSEQ multiplex PCR; TCRdb stores just in-frame clones and leaves some out. The table records roughly 1,100,000 clones, about 75% of them present only once. The sequencing input was memory CD4+ T cells sorted from blood. These receptors were collected from a young man in good health. Each CDR3 is given with its conserved first and last residue. D genes are given only for firm matches. The listing skips clone size in some rows; elsewhere it reads once, few, many or a size class.

d_call j_call clone_size v_call cdr3_nt cdr3_aa
TRBD1 TRBJ1-2 NA TRBV25-1 TGTGCCAGCAGTGGGGGACAGGGGGCTGTTTATGGCTACACCTTC CASSGGQGAVYGYTF
TRBD1 TRBJ2-6 once TRBV6-1 TGTGCCAGCAGTGAAGCTCCTGGACAGGGGGCGCGGTCTGGGGCCAACGTCCTGACTTTC CASSEAPGQGARSGANVLTF
NA TRBJ2-3 many TRBV11-3 TGTGCCAGCAGCTTAGAGGGGTTTAAAGATACGCAGTATTTT CASSLEGFKDTQYF
TRBD1 TRBJ2-4 many TRBV5-1 TGCGCCAGCGGACCCGGGACAGGGAGTGTCATTCAGTACTTC CASGPGTGSVIQYF
NA TRBJ1-1 few TRBV19 TGTGCCAGTAGTATAGGGGCAGGGCTCGGATTCGGCACTGAAGCTTTCTTT CASSIGAGLGFGTEAFF
NA TRBJ2-7 NA TRBV21-1 TGTGCCAGCAGCAAAACCGTCAGGGAACTACCCTACGAGCAGTACTTC CASSKTVRELPYEQYF
NA TRBJ2-5 few TRBV9 TGTGCCAGCAGCGCCGGATCGTCAGGGTTCAATCAAGAGACCCAGTACTTC CASSAGSSGFNQETQYF
NA TRBJ2-2 NA TRBV9 TGTGCCAGCAGCGTAGTCGGAAACACCGGGGAGCTGTTTTTT CASSVVGNTGELFF
NA TRBJ1-1 NA TRBV5-1 TGCGCCAGCAGCCCCACGACAGGAAACACTGAAGCTTTCTTT CASSPTTGNTEAFF
TRBD2 TRBJ2-1 NA TRBV7-3 TGTGCCAGCAGCTTGAGCCCTAGCGGGGTATACAATGAGCAGTTCTTC CASSLSPSGVYNEQFF
NA TRBJ1-5 NA TRBV2 TGTGCCAGCACCCTACAAGTCTCTCAGCCCCAGCATTTT CASTLQVSQPQHF
TRBD1 TRBJ1-2 NA TRBV28 TGTGCCAGCACCCTGGACAGGCTATCCTATGGCTACACCTTC CASTLDRLSYGYTF
NA TRBJ1-4 NA TRBV4-1 TGCGCCAGCAGCCAAGATCGAGGGGCGCTTAATGAAAAACTGTTTTTT CASSQDRGALNEKLFF
NA TRBJ2-1 NA TRBV7-6 TGTGCCAGCAGCTTCGGGGGATCGAGCTCCTACAATGAGCAGTTCTTC CASSFGGSSSYNEQFF
NA TRBJ1-6 NA TRBV10-3 TGTGCCACCAAGGGCGTGACAGGCAATAATTCACCCCTCCACTTT CATKGVTGNNSPLHF
NA TRBJ1-2 NA TRBV2 TGTGCCAGCGCGTATTCGGTAGACTACACCTTC CASAYSVDYTF
TRBD1 TRBJ1-2 NA TRBV10-2 TGCGCCAGCAGTGAACAGGGGGCAGGATATGGCTACACCTTC CASSEQGAGYGYTF
TRBD2 TRBJ2-5 NA TRBV2 TGTGCCAGCAAATTCGGGGGGGCCGGAGAGACCCAGTACTTC CASKFGGAGETQYF
NA TRBJ1-2 few TRBV30 TGTGCCTGGAGTGTTGGGTATGGCTACACCTTC CAWSVGYGYTF
NA TRBJ2-2 NA TRBV12-5 TGTGCTAGTCACAGGGACACCGGGGAGCTGTTTTTT CASHRDTGELFF
TRBD1 TRBJ2-1 NA TRBV6-1 TGTGCCAGCAGGGACAGGTCGCGCAATGAGCAGTTCTTC CASRDRSRNEQFF
NA TRBJ1-5 few TRBV30 TGTGCCTGGAGTGTCGCTCGATCCGATCAGCCCCAGCATTTT CAWSVARSDQPQHF
TRBD1 TRBJ2-7 NA TRBV5-6 TGTGCCAGCAGCCTCCAGGGGGTCGAGCAGTACTTC CASSLQGVEQYF
NA TRBJ1-2 NA TRBV21-1 TGTGGGGACCGAGGGGGCGAAGGTAACTATGGCTACACCTTC CGDRGGEGNYGYTF
NA TRBJ2-7 NA TRBV21-1 TGTGCCAGCAGCCCCCGAGGCCCTAGCGGGAGATCCCACGAGCAGTACTTC CASSPRGPSGRSHEQYF
NA TRBJ1-1 NA TRBV28 TGTGCCAGCAGTGCCCCTCAAAACACTGAAGCTTTCTTT CASSAPQNTEAFF
NA TRBJ2-5 NA TRBV6-1 TGTGCCAGCAGTGAAGGCGTGGTGGGCGGGACGGCCCAGTACTTC CASSEGVVGGTAQYF
TRBD1 TRBJ2-5 NA TRBV14 TGTGCCAGCAGCCTAAGGACAGGCCTTCAAGAGACCCAGTACTTC CASSLRTGLQETQYF
NA TRBJ2-2 NA TRBV7-2 TGTGCCGCCCACGGGACGGCCTGGAACACCGGGGAGCTGTTTTTT CAAHGTAWNTGELFF
NA TRBJ1-1 NA TRBV11-2 TGTGCCAGCAGCTTAGATCTGGGGAGTGAAGCTTTCTTT CASSLDLGSEAFF
TRBD2 TRBJ2-1 NA TRBV5-1 TGCGCCAGCGGTCTAGCGGGAGGGTCTGAGCAGTTCTTC CASGLAGGSEQFF
NA TRBJ2-7 few TRBV18 TGTGCCAGCTTACCACCCACAGGGCGCTCCTACGAGCAGTACTTC CASLPPTGRSYEQYF
TRBD1 TRBJ1-1 NA TRBV9 TGTGCCAGCAGCACCCGACAGGGCACTGAAGCTTTCTTT CASSTRQGTEAFF
NA TRBJ1-5 few TRBV30 TGTGCCTGGAGCGACAAGGGACAAAGCAATCAGCCCCAGCATTTT CAWSDKGQSNQPQHF
TRBD1 TRBJ1-1 many TRBV5-1 TGCGCCAGCAGCTTGGGTGACAGGGGCTTTGAAGCTTTCTTT CASSLGDRGFEAFF
NA TRBJ2-3 NA TRBV6-1 TGTGCCAGCAGTTTTGGGCCACGGGATACGCAGTATTTT CASSFGPRDTQYF
NA TRBJ1-2 NA TRBV6-6 TGTGCCAGCTCGCGGGAAATCGACTATGGCTACACCTTC CASSREIDYGYTF
NA TRBJ1-6 NA TRBV7-2 TGTGCCAGCAGCTTACGGCCCTCACCCCTCCACTTT CASSLRPSPLHF
TRBD1 TRBJ1-1 NA TRBV5-6 TGTGCCAGCAGCCGGAGGGGGCAGGGCACTGAAGCTTTCTTT CASSRRGQGTEAFF
NA TRBJ2-7 few TRBV7-2 TGTGCCAGCAGCTTAGCGGGGACCAACTACGAGCAGTACTTC CASSLAGTNYEQYF
TRBD2 TRBJ2-1 NA TRBV4-1 TGCGCCAGCAGCCATGGGACTAGCGGGAGTGTAGGGCAGTTCTTC CASSHGTSGSVGQFF